The clone carrying this T cell receptor (beta chain) was seen repeatedly, ten times or more. The target antigen is unknown. Unsorted libraries were prepared from 2 million PBMCs that had been stored at -80 C. Looked up from germline, CDR1 is SEHNR and CDR2 is FQNEAQ (reference sequence). Trimming shortened V by 5 bases and J by 2 bases, and 14 bases separated the two germline ends. The CDR3 is 15 residues long. The sample comes from a study of neurological immune-mediated disorders. Study-level results: Patients with HTLV-1-associated myelopathy showed the most TCR clonal expansion. Those with multiple sclerosis showed the least, falling below healthy controls. Grouping of repertoires by phylogeny put those of 18 of 34 multiple sclerosis patients into a single related-CDR3 cluster, a possible signature.

By 5'RACE with 10-nucleotide random UMIs, the cDNA was made. In TCRdb, the 5' RACE reads were re-called with MiXCR into one record per CDR3 protein. Seen here are 25,000 to 35,000 distinct CDR3 sequences, roughly 1.6% observed once, and the top ten hold approximately 9.2%. The source material was PBMCs. The origin of this receptor is a woman in her 30s with multiple sclerosis. V and J are TRBV7-9 and TRBJ2-3; tentatively, D is TRBD1 (5 bases). The DNA for the CDR3 is TGTGCCAGCAGCCCCTGGAAAGGGGTCACAGATACGCAGTATTTT. Protein sequence: CASSPWKGVTDTQYF.